These T cell receptor beta chains were read from a single sample in a study of shared clonotypes between healthy human individuals. Generated by immunoSEQ multiplex PCR, the TCRdb table keeps only in-frame clones and is missing some. The top ten hold around 1.5% of the sample, which has roughly 1,100,000 clones, about 70% seen once. Material for sequencing was memory CD4+ T cells sorted from blood. These receptor sequences come from a man aged 18 to 29 in good health. Both conserved end residues are part of each CDR3. The D gene is left open where the match is weak. Size values are once, few and many counts, or a class for expanded clones, and some rows have none.

>NA|TRBV18|TRBJ1-5|NA|13
TGTGCCAGCTCACCCCAGCCATATCAGCCCCAGCATTTT
CASSPQPYQPQHF
>NA|TRBV18|TRBJ1-1|few|11
TGTGCCAGCTCACCACATCCTGAAGCTTTCTTT
CASSPHPEAFF
>NA|TRBV7-9|TRBJ1-1|NA|13
TGTGCCAGCAGCTTAGGGGGGTGGACTGAAGCTTTCTTT
CASSLGGWTEAFF
>TRBD1|TRBV2|TRBJ1-1|NA|14
TGTGCCAGCGTCAGGGGGCTGAGGAACACTGAAGCTTTCTTT
CASVRGLRNTEAFF
>NA|TRBV5-1|TRBJ1-5|few|15
TGCGCCAGCAGCGTCACGGGTAACCCCAATCAGCCCCAGCATTTT
CASSVTGNPNQPQHF
>NA|TRBV10-1|TRBJ1-6|few|14
TGCGCCAGCAGTGAAGAGGGTGGGAATTCACCCCTCCACTTT
CASSEEGGNSPLHF
>NA|TRBV7-2|TRBJ2-2|NA|14
TGTGCCAGCAGCTCAACAGGCAACACCGGGGAGCTGTTTTTT
CASSSTGNTGELFF
>NA|TRBV30|TRBJ2-7|NA|14
TGTGCCTGGAGTGTAGGTGGGAGCTCCTACGAGCAGTACTTC
CAWSVGGSSYEQYF
>NA|TRBV14|TRBJ1-1|NA|9
TGTGCCAGCAGCGGAGGTGCTTTCTTT
CASSGGAFF
>TRBD1|TRBV28|TRBJ1-3|NA|14
TGTGCCAGCAGGACAGGGGGGGTCGGAAACACCATATATTTT
CASRTGGVGNTIYF
>TRBD2|TRBV30|TRBJ2-3|NA|15
TGTGCCTGGAGTCCTAAAGCGGGAGGGAGAGATACGCAGTATTTT
CAWSPKAGGRDTQYF
>TRBD2|TRBV5-1|TRBJ2-7|NA|14
TGCGCCAGCAGCTCCGACGGGACTAGCTACGAGCAGTACTTC
CASSSDGTSYEQYF
>TRBD1|TRBV7-2|TRBJ2-5|NA|14
TGTGCCAGCAGCTCACCGGCCAGGGGGGAGACCCAGTACTTC
CASSSPARGETQYF
>NA|TRBV28|TRBJ2-5|NA|14
TGTGCCAGCAGTTTATCCCAGGGACAAGAGACCCAGTACTTC
CASSLSQGQETQYF
>NA|TRBV28|TRBJ2-7|NA|15
TGTGCCAGCAGTCCCCCGTTCCCGTTGACTATCGGGCAGTACTTC
CASSPPFPLTIGQYF
>NA|TRBV10-3|TRBJ2-2|NA|14
TGTGCCATCACGGGGAGGGGGGACACCGGGGAGCTGTTTTTT
CAITGRGDTGELFF
>NA|TRBV2|TRBJ1-2|few|13
TGTGCCAGCAGGGAGGACAGTAACTATGGCTACACCTTC
CASREDSNYGYTF
>NA|TRBV4-1|TRBJ2-1|few|15
TGCGCCAGCAGCCTGTTAGGGACCACCTACAATGAGCAGTTCTTC
CASSLLGTTYNEQFF
>NA|TRBV2|TRBJ1-2|NA|14
TGTGCCAGCAGTGAAGCAGGGTACGGCTATGGCTACACCTTC
CASSEAGYGYGYTF
>TRBD1|TRBV5-8|TRBJ2-1|NA|17
TGTGCCAGCAGCTTGTTTACCGGGACAGGGAGGGAAAATGAGCAGTTCTTC
CASSLFTGTGRENEQFF
>NA|TRBV7-2|TRBJ2-3|NA|14
TGTGCCAGCAGCCACGGGACTCCCACAGATACGCAGTATTTT
CASSHGTPTDTQYF
>NA|TRBV30|TRBJ1-6|few|12
TGTGCCTGGAGCGAAGGGGATTCACCCCTCCACTTT
CAWSEGDSPLHF
>NA|TRBV5-6|TRBJ2-1|NA|13
TGTGCCAGCAGCTTATCGGTCCCCGTGGAGCAGTTCTTC
CASSLSVPVEQFF
>NA|TRBV19|TRBJ1-3|few|15
TGTGCCAGTAGCGGACGTGCCCTCTCTGGAAACACCATATATTTT
CASSGRALSGNTIYF
>TRBD2|TRBV30|TRBJ2-1|NA|15
TGTGCCTGGAGCGGCCAGGGTCTAGCGGGGGGCCCGCAGTTCTTC
CAWSGQGLAGGPQFF
>NA|TRBV13|TRBJ1-2|NA|14
TGTGCCAGCAGCTTAGAGGGGGGGCCCTATGGCTACACCTTC
CASSLEGGPYGYTF
>NA|TRBV5-4|TRBJ2-3|NA|13
TGTGCCAGCAGCAGTAGGGTCCCAGATACGCAGTATTTT
CASSSRVPDTQYF
>TRBD1|TRBV7-2|TRBJ1-6|NA|17
TGTGCCAGCAGCGAGAGGGGACAGGGGTGGGGTAATTCACCCCTCCACTTT
CASSERGQGWGNSPLHF
>TRBD1|TRBV18|TRBJ1-1|NA|16
TGTGCCAGCTCACCATATAAAGGACAGGGCGGCACTGAAGCTTTCTTT
CASSPYKGQGGTEAFF
>NA|TRBV4-1|TRBJ2-7|NA|17
TGCGCCAGCAGCCAGGCCCCCCCTGACAGGTTCTCCTACGAGCAGTACTTC
CASSQAPPDRFSYEQYF
>TRBD2|TRBV6-5|TRBJ2-2|few|14
TGTGCCAGCAATCGAGCGGGAGACACCGGGGAGCTGTTTTTT
CASNRAGDTGELFF
>TRBD2|TRBV4-1|TRBJ2-7|NA|19
TGCGCCAGCAGCCAAGTCAGGTCTAGCGGGGGGCAGAGCTCCTACGAGCAGTACTTC
CASSQVRSSGGQSSYEQYF
>NA|TRBV18|TRBJ2-7|NA|12
TGTGCCAGCTCACCACCTACTAGAAAGCAGTACTTC
CASSPPTRKQYF
>NA|TRBV5-6|TRBJ2-1|NA|15
TGTGCCAGCAGCTTGGGGCAGGGGATTTACAATGAGCAGTTCTTC
CASSLGQGIYNEQFF
>NA|TRBV7-3|TRBJ2-2|NA|14
TGTGCCAGCAGCTTAACAACACGCGTCGGGGAGCTGTTTTTT
CASSLTTRVGELFF
>TRBD1|TRBV7-9|TRBJ2-1|NA|15
TGTGCCAGCAGCCATCCGGGACAGGGTCACAATGAGCAGTTCTTC
CASSHPGQGHNEQFF
>NA|TRBV7-2|TRBJ1-5|once|15
TGTGCCAGCAGCTTAGATGGTGGTAGCAATCAGCCCCAGCATTTT
CASSLDGGSNQPQHF
>NA|TRBV7-8|TRBJ1-3|NA|16
TGTGCCAGCAGCTTAGAGGGCCCGCGACCCGGAAACACCATATATTTT
CASSLEGPRPGNTIYF
>NA|TRBV7-2|TRBJ1-6|NA|14
TGTGCCAGCAGCTTAGGGCCGGATAATTCACCCCTCCACTTT
CASSLGPDNSPLHF
>NA|TRBV27|TRBJ2-7|NA|12
TGTGCCACATTACGGGACCGCTACGAGCAGTACTTC
CATLRDRYEQYF